The 28 T cell receptor beta chains below all came from one sample that was sequenced in a study of cytomegalovirus exposure and HLA in healthy donors. The study ran its PCR with 60 Vbeta and 13 Jbeta primers. Using immunoSEQ multiplex PCR, the repertoire was profiled, and TCRdb retains in-frame clones only, with some absent. Seen here are 130,000 to 150,000 clones, around three quarters observed once, and the top ten hold 2% to 2.5%. Sequencing was carried out using PBMCs. The receptors originated from a young woman in good health and CMV-seropositive.

The CDR3 here is CASMETRLNSPLHF. The DNA for the CDR3 is TGTGCCAGCATGGAAACGAGGTTGAATTCACCCCTCCACTTT. V and J are TRBV6-5 and TRBJ1-6; D is unclear. This CDR3 contains 14 residues. V was trimmed by 7 bases and J by 7 bases, leaving 14 bases between them. The germline V gene has CDR1 MNHEY and CDR2 SVGAGI.

A few counts support this clone. J is TRBJ1-1 and V is TRBV4-1; no clear D gene. Trimming removed 0 bases from V and 4 bases from J, with 12 bases in between. CDR1 is MGHRA, CDR2 YSYEKL, per germline. There are 15 residues in the CDR3. CDR3 sequence (DNA): TGCGCCAGCAGCCAAGATGAGGGTAGAGGCACTGAAGCTTTCTTT. Translation: CASSQDEGRGTEAFF.

This clone turned up a few times. This chain uses TRBV6-1 with TRBJ1-5, with 7 bases matching TRBD1. CDR3 length: 14 amino acids. CDR1 is MNHNS, CDR2 SASEGT, per germline. V was clipped by 8 bases and J by 4 bases; unmatched bases: 8. This CDR3 reads CASLGTARNQPQHF. In nucleotides, the CDR3 is TGTGCCAGCTTAGGGACAGCCAGAAATCAGCCCCAGCATTTT.

V gene TRBV10-2 combines with J gene TRBJ2-7; D is unresolved. The CDR3 sequence is 13 residues long. Germline values: CDR1 WSHSY, CDR2 SAAADI. V lost 6 bases and J 3 bases, leaving 12 bases between the germline ends. This chain's CDR3 is CASSLDTDYEQYF. CDR3 DNA: TGCGCCAGCAGCCTCGACACCGACTACGAGCAGTACTTC.

V is TRBV21-1 and J is TRBJ1-4. TRBV21-1 is noted as a pseudogene. There are 12 residues in the CDR3. CDR3 sequence (DNA): TGTGCCAGCAGCAAAGTCGGGGGACGGGTGTTTTTT. Translation gives CASSKVGGRVFF.

The rearrangement links TRBV7-9 to TRBJ2-5, with D maybe TRBD2 (6 bases). This CDR3 spans 16 amino acids. The V gene's germline CDR1 is SEHNR and CDR2 FQNEAQ (reference sequence). Trimming stripped 5 bases from V and 2 bases from J, with 18 bases between. Here the CDR3 reads CASSLESGRGQETQYF. CDR3 DNA: TGTGCCAGCAGCCTCGAGTCCGGGCGGGGACAAGAGACCCAGTACTTC.

The CDR3 DNA reads as TGTGCCAGCTCACCGGGGGACTGGAAAGAGACCCAGTACTTC. Its translation is CASSPGDWKETQYF. V usage is TRBV18 and J usage is TRBJ2-5; a weak D match, TRBD2 (6 bases). The length of the CDR3 is 14 residues. Germline loops: CDR1 KGHSH, CDR2 LQKENI. V lost 3 bases, J lost 3 bases, and 11 bases lay in between.

The chain employs TRBV5-6 and TRBJ1-6, with 7 bases matching TRBD1. From germline, CDR1 is SGHDT and CDR2 YYEEEE. This CDR3 region has 15 residues. V trimming: 3 bases; J trimming: 9 bases; junction bases outside the gene matches: 9. CDR3 sequence: CASSYGTADTSPLHF. The CDR3 region has the DNA TGTGCCAGCAGCTACGGGACAGCGGATACTTCACCCCTCCACTTT. Combining the CDR3 with reference TRBV5-6 and TRBJ1-6 gives the whole variable domain DAGVTQSPTHLIKTRGQQVTLRCSPKSGHDTVSWYQQALGQGPQFIFQYYEEEERQRGNFPDRFSGHQFPNYSSELNVNALLLGDSALYLCASSYGTADTSPLHFGNGTRLTVT.

The chain is built from TRBV19 and TRBJ1-2; D may be TRBD1 (5 bases). This CDR3 region has 15 residues. Trimming pared 5 bases from V and 3 bases from J, leaving 16 bases between. Per the germline V gene, CDR1 is LNHDA and CDR2 is SQIVND (reference sequence). In nucleotides, the CDR3 is TGTGCCAGTAGTGATCCGGGTGGAGGGGACTATGGCTACACCTTC. Protein sequence: CASSDPGGGDYGYTF.

This sequence joins TRBV5-6 and TRBJ1-2; tentatively, D is TRBD1 (5 bases). Trimming took 0 bases from V and 1 from J, leaving 10 bases between them. The CDR3 spans 15 residues. Germline CDR1 is SGHDT and CDR2 is YYEEEE. The CDR3 sequence: CASSLVGGDNYGYTF. The CDR3 DNA reads as TGTGCCAGCAGCTTGGTGGGGGGTGATAACTATGGCTACACCTTC.

The gene calls are TRBV5-5 and TRBJ1-5; 7 nucleotides agree with TRBD1. The CDR3 is made up of 14 amino acids. The germline V gene encodes CDR1 SGHKS and CDR2 YYEKEE (reference sequence). With V trimmed by 3 bases and J by 9 bases, 9 bases remained unmatched. The CDR3 is CASSWIGQAVPQHF. CDR3 nucleotide sequence: TGTGCCAGCAGCTGGATCGGACAGGCTGTGCCCCAGCATTTT.

The V and J genes are TRBV5-6 and TRBJ1-2, with 8 bases aligning to TRBD1. After removal of 4 bases from V and 4 bases from J, the junction contained 6 bases not matched to a gene. This CDR3 has 14 residues. The V gene's germline CDR1 is SGHDT and CDR2 YYEEEE. CDR3 bases: TGTGCCAGCAGCCGGGTTGGGACAGGCTATGGCTACACCTTC. This sequence encodes CASSRVGTGYGYTF.

The rearrangement joins TRBV19 to TRBJ1-4; D is undetermined. Germline V gene lookup returns CDR1 LNHDA and CDR2 SQIVND (reference sequence). Trimming shortened V by 9 bases and J by 4 bases, and 18 bases separated the two germline ends. CDR3 length equals 15 residues. CDR3 sequence (DNA): TGTGCCAGCTCCTACCTACAGCCTAATAATGAAAAACTGTTTTTT. It specifies CASSYLQPNNEKLFF.

The chain recombines TRBV5-1 with TRBJ1-2, with 7 bases matching TRBD1. The CDR3 extends over 15 amino acids. V lost 4 bases to trimming and J lost 4 bases; unmatched junction nucleotides: 10. Per the germline V gene, CDR1 is SGHRS and CDR2 is YFSETQ. The CDR3 protein is CASSPETGKSYGYTF. The CDR3 region has the DNA TGCGCCAGCAGCCCGGAGACAGGGAAGTCCTATGGCTACACCTTC.

V is TRBV6-1 and J is TRBJ2-7; 9 bases match TRBD1. J was trimmed by 3 bases and V by 4 bases; bases with no gene match: 4. The CDR3 has 14 amino acids. Germline CDR1 MNHNS, CDR2 SASEGT. The CDR3 DNA follows: TGTGCCAGCAGTGTTGACAGGGGGTACTACGAGCAGTACTTC. This translates into CASSVDRGYYEQYF.

This clone has just one count. V is TRBV7-2 and J is TRBJ1-2; 7 nucleotides align to TRBD1. There are 15 residues in the CDR3. The junction had 6 bases not matched to a gene; V was cut back by 3 bases and J by 2 bases. Germline lookup yields CDR1 SGHTA and CDR2 FQGNSA. The CDR3, as DNA: TGTGCCAGCAGCTTTCTTTCGACAGGGAACTATGGCTACACCTTC. Translation: CASSFLSTGNYGYTF.

This clone was seen a handful of times. At the DNA level, this CDR3 is encoded by other sequences in the same sample as well. This rearrangement joins TRBV6-1 to TRBJ2-6, with 7 nucleotides matching TRBD1. CDR3 length equals 15 residues. V lost 8 bases, J lost 0 bases, and 4 bases stayed unmatched. Germline V gene sequence: CDR1 MNHNS, CDR2 SASEGT. The DNA of the CDR3 is TGTGCCAGCCGATCAGGGGGCTCTGGGGCCAACGTCCTGACTTTC. Residues: CASRSGGSGANVLTF.

The V and J genes are TRBV5-4 and TRBJ2-5; 12 bases match TRBD2. V was clipped by 2 bases and J by 5 bases; unmatched bases: 7. The CDR3 runs 16 residues. Germline assignment: CDR1 SGHNT and CDR2 YYREEE (reference sequence). DNA of the CDR3: TGTGCCAGCAGCTTACCTAGCGGGGGGGGAGGGGAGACCCAGTACTTC. Translation gives CASSLPSGGGGETQYF.

The rearrangement uses TRBV2 and TRBJ2-5, with a possible D match to TRBD2 (6 bases). Trimming left V 10 bases short and J 2 bases short, with 14 bases between. Germline V gene sequence: CDR1 SNHLY, CDR2 FYNNEI. The CDR3 is made up of 13 amino acids. In DNA form, the CDR3 reads TGTGCCACCGGAGGGACGGCTCAAGAGACCCAGTACTTC. This encodes CATGGTAQETQYF.

This clone was seen many times. The gene calls are TRBV5-1 and TRBJ1-2; TRBD1 matches at 7 bases. The junction had 3 bases not matched to a gene; V was cut back by 4 bases and J by 6 bases. Germline V lookup: CDR1 SGHRS, CDR2 YFSETQ. CDR3 size: 12 residues. The CDR3 sequence: CASSPGQDGYTF. CDR3 coding DNA: TGCGCCAGCAGCCCCGGACAGGATGGCTACACCTTC. Full variable domain (missing parts from reference TRBV5-1 and TRBJ1-2): KAGVTQTPRYLIKTRGQQVTLSCSPISGHRSVSWYQQTPGQGLQFLFEYFSETQRNKGNFPGRFSGRQFSNSRSEMNVSTLELGDSALYLCASSPGQDGYTFGSGTRLTVV.

The rearrangement uses TRBV18 and TRBJ2-1, with TRBD1 identical over 8 bases. The length of the CDR3 is 15 residues. Germline CDR1 KGHSH, CDR2 LQKENI. V dropped 3 bases and J dropped 5; count of bases not matched to a gene: 6. CDR3 protein: CASSPQPGQDNEQFF. The DNA of the CDR3 is TGTGCCAGCTCACCTCAACCGGGACAGGACAATGAGCAGTTCTTC.

This clone has just a few counts. V is TRBV7-9 and J is TRBJ2-3; a possible D gene is TRBD1 (5 bases). The germline CDR1 and CDR2 sequences are SEHNR and FQNEAQ (reference sequence). The CDR3 totals 14 residues. Trimming shortened V by 6 bases and J by 1 base, and 11 bases separated the two germline ends. The CDR3, as DNA: TGTGCCAGCAGTTACGACAGCCGCACAGATACGCAGTATTTT. Encoded protein: CASSYDSRTDTQYF.

This clone was observed a few times. The rearrangement joins TRBV7-9 to TRBJ1-2, with D possibly being TRBD1 (5 bases). The germline gives CDR1 SEHNR, CDR2 FQNEAQ (reference sequence). The CDR3 length is 13 residues. V was shortened by 3 bases and J by 2 bases, with 7 bases between the two germline ends. CDR3 sequence: CASSFGGNYGYTF. Here the CDR3 DNA reads TGTGCCAGCAGCTTCGGGGGGAACTATGGCTACACCTTC.

The rearrangement joins TRBV7-9 to TRBJ2-1, with TRBD1 matching 8 bases. The CDR3 spans 15 residues. After removal of 3 bases from V and 5 bases from J, the junction contained 6 bases not matched to a gene. Germline CDR1 SEHNR, CDR2 FQNEAQ (reference sequence). CDR3 nucleotides: TGTGCCAGCAGCTTCGGACAGGGCTGGGACAATGAGCAGTTCTTC. Its translation is CASSFGQGWDNEQFF.

The chain links TRBV30 to TRBJ2-4, with TRBD1 matching 9 bases. The CDR3 runs 12 residues. The germline gives CDR1 GTSNPN, CDR2 SVGIG (reference sequence). J was trimmed by 8 bases and V by 4 bases; bases with no gene match: 3. CDR3 DNA sequence: TGTGCCTGGACGGGACAGGGTTACATTCAGTACTTC. This translates into CAWTGQGYIQYF. Drawing the rest from reference TRBV30 and TRBJ2-4, the complete variable domain is SQTIHQWPATLVQPVGSPLSLECTVEGTSNPNLYWYRQAAGRGLQLLFYSVGIGQISSEVPQNLSASRPQDRQFILSSKKLLLSDSGFYLCAWTGQGYIQYFGAGTRLSVL.

This clone showed up just once. CDR3 coding DNA: TGTGCCAGTAGAAAAGGACAGGGCCGGGCGGATCAGCCCCAGCATTTT. Protein: CASRKGQGRADQPQHF. The V call is TRBV19, the J call TRBJ1-5, with 8 bases identical to TRBD1. The germline V gene has CDR1 LNHDA and CDR2 SQIVND (reference sequence). V was pared by 6 bases and J by 5 bases, with 12 bases of the junction left unmatched. The CDR3 is 16 amino acids.

The V gene is TRBV2, the J gene TRBJ2-5; the D gene is possibly TRBD1 (5 bases). This CDR3 is built from 14 residues. The germline V and J ends were trimmed by 6 bases and 1 base, with 12 bases remaining between them. Germline CDR1 and CDR2: SNHLY and FYNNEI. This CDR3 is CASRRGMGQETQYF. The CDR3 nucleotides are TGTGCCAGCAGAAGGGGTATGGGCCAAGAGACCCAGTACTTC.

This chain uses TRBV28 with TRBJ2-3; 12 bases line up with TRBD2. The CDR3 spans 19 residues. With 5 bases clipped from V and 2 bases from J, the junction kept 14 bases outside the gene matches. The germline gives CDR1 MDHEN, CDR2 SYDVKM. CDR3 protein: CASSLTSGGSPRSTDTQYF. In DNA form, the CDR3 reads TGTGCCAGCAGTCTAACTAGCGGGGGGTCCCCTCGGTCCACAGATACGCAGTATTTT.